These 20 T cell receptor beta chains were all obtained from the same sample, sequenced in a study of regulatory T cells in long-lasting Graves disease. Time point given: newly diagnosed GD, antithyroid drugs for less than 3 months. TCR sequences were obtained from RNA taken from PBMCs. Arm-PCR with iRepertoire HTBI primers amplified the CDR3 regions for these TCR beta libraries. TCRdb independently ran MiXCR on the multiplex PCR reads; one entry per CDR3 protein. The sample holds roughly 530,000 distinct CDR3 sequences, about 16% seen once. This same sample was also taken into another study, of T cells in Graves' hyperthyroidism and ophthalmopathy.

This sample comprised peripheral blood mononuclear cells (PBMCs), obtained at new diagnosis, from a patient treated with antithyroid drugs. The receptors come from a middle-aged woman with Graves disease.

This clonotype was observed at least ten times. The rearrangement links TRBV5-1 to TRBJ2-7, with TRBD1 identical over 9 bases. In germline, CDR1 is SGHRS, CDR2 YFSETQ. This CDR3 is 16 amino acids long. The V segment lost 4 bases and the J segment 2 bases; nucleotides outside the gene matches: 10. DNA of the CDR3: TGCGCCAGCAGCCCCGGGACAGGGATTGGGACCTACGAGCAGTACTTC. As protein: CASSPGTGIGTYEQYF.

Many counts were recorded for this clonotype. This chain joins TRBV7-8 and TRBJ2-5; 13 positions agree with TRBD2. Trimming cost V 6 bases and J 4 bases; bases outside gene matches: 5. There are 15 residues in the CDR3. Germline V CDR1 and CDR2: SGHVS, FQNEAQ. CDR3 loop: CASRDGLAGVETQYF. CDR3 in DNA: TGTGCCAGCAGAGACGGACTAGCGGGGGTAGAGACCCAGTACTTC.

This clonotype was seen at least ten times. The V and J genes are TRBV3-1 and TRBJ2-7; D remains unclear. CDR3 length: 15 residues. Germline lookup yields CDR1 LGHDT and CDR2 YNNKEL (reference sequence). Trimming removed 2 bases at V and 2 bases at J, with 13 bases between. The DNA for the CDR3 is TGTGCCAGCAGCCAATTCGGTCATGGTCCCTACGAGCAGTACTTC. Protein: CASSQFGHGPYEQYF.

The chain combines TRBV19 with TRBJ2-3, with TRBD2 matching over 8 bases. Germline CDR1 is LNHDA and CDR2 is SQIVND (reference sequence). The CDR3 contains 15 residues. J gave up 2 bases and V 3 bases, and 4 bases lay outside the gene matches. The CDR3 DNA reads TGTGCCAGTAGTATGAGCGGGGGCAACACAGATACGCAGTATTTT. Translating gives CASSMSGGNTDTQYF.

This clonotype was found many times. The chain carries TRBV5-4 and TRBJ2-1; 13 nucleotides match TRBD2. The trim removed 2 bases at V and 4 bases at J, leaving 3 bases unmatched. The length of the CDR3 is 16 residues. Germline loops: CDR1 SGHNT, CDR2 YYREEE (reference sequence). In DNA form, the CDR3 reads TGTGCCAGCAGCTTCAAGACTAGCGGGGGGTACAATGAGCAGTTCTTC. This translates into CASSFKTSGGYNEQFF.

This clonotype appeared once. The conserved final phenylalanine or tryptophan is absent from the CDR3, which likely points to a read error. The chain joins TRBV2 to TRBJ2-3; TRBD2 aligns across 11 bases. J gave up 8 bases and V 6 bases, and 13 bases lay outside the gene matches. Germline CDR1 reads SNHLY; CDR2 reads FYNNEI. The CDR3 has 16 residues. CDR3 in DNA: TGTGCCAGCAGGGCAACTAGCGGGGGAGCTTCAGGTACGCAGTATTCT. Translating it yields CASRATSGGASGTQYS.

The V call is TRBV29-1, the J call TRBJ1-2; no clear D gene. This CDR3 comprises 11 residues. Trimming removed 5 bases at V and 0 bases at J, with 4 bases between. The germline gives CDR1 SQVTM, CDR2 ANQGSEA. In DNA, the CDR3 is TGCAGCGTTAGAGCTAACTATGGCTACACCTTC. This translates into CSVRANYGYTF.

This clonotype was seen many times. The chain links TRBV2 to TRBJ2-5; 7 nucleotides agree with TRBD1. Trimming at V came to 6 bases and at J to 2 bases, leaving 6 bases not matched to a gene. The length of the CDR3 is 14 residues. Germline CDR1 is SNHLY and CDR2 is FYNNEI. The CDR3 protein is CASRADRNQETQYF. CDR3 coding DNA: TGTGCCAGCAGGGCGGACAGGAATCAAGAGACCCAGTACTTC. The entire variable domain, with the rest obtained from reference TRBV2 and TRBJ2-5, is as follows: EPEVTQTPSHQVTQMGQEVILRCVPISNHLYFYWYRQILGQKVEFLVSFYNNEISEKSEIFDDQFSVERPDGSNFTLKIRSTKLEDSAMYFCASRADRNQETQYFGPGTRLLVL.

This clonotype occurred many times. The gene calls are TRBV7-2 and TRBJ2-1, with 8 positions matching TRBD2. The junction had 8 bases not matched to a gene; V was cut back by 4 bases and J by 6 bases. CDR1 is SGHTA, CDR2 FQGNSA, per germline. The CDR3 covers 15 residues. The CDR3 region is CASSYSGGLSNEQFF. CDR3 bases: TGTGCCAGCAGCTACAGCGGGGGCCTTAGCAATGAGCAGTTCTTC. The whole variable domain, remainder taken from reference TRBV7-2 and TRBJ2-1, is GAGVSQSPSNKVTEKGKDVELRCDPISGHTALYWYRQSLGQGLEFLIYFQGNSAPDKSGLPSDRFSAERTGGSVSTLTIQRTQQEDSAVYLCASSYSGGLSNEQFFGPGTRLTVL.

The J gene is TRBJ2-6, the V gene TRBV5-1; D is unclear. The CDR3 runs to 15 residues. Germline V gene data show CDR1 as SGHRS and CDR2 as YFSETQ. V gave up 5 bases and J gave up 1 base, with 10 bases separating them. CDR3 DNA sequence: TGCGCCAGCAGACTATTGGGGTCTGGGGCCAACGTCCTGACTTTC. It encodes CASRLLGSGANVLTF. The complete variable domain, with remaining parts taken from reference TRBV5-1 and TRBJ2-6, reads KAGVTQTPRYLIKTRGQQVTLSCSPISGHRSVSWYQQTPGQGLQFLFEYFSETQRNKGNFPGRFSGRQFSNSRSEMNVSTLELGDSALYLCASRLLGSGANVLTFGAGSRLTVL.

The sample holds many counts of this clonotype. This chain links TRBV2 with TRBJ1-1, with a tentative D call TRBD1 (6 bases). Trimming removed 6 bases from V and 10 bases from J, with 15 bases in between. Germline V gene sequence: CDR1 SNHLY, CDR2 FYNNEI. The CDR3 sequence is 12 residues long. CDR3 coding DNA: TGTGCCAGCAGGCACCAGGGGATGGCAGCTTTCTTT. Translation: CASRHQGMAAFF.

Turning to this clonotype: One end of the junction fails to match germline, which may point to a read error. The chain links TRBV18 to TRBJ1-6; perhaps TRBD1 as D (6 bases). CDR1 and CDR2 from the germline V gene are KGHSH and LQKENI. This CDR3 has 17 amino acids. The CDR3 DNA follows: TGTGCCAGCCCACCAACAGGGAGAGGGACCAATAATTCACCCCTCCACTTT. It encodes CASPPTGRGTNNSPLHF. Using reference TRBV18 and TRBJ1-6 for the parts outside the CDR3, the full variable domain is NAGVMQNPRHLVRRRGQEARLRCSPMKGHSHVYWYRQLPEEGLKFMVYLQKENIIDESGMPKERFSAEFPKEGPSILRIQQVVRGDSAAYFCASPPTGRGTNNSPLHFGNGTRLTVT.

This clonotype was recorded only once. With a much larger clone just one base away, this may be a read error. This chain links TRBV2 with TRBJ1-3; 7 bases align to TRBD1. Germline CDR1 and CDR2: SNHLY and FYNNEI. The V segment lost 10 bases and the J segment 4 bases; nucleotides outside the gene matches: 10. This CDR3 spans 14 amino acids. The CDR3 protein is CANRIGQAGNTIYF. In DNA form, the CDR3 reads TGTGCCAACAGAATTGGACAGGCGGGAAACACCATATATTTT.

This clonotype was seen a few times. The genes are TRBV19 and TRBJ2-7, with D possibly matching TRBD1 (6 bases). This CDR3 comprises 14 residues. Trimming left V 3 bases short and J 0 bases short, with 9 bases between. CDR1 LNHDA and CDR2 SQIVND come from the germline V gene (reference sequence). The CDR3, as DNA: TGTGCCAGTAGTATTAAGGGACACTCCTACGAGCAGTACTTC. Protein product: CASSIKGHSYEQYF.

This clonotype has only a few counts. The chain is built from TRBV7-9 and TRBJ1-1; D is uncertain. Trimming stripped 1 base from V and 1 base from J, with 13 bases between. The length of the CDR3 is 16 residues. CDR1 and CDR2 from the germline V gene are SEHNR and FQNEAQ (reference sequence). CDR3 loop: CASSLEGRLANTEAFF. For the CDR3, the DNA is TGTGCCAGCAGCTTAGAGGGTCGGCTGGCGAACACTGAAGCTTTCTTT.

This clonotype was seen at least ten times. Here the CDR3 DNA reads TGTGCCAGCTCACCACCAGGGACAGGGCTTGGGTACGGCTACACCTTC. Encoded protein: CASSPPGTGLGYGYTF. The chain employs TRBV18 and TRBJ1-2; 9 bases align to TRBD1. The V gene end was trimmed by 0 bases and the J gene end by 8 bases; junction bases not matched to a gene: 10. CDR3 length equals 16 residues. CDR1 and CDR2 (germline): KGHSH, LQKENI.

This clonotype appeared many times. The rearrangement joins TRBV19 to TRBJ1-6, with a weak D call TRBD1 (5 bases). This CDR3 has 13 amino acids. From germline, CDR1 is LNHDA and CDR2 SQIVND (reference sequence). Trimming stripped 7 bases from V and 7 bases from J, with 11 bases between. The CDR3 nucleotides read TGTGCCAGTAAGGGGTCTCGGAATTCACCCCTCCACTTT. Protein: CASKGSRNSPLHF. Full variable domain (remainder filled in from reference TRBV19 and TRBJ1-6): DGGITQSPKYLFRKEGQNVTLSCEQNLNHDAMYWYRQDPGQGLRLIYYSQIVNDFQKGDIAEGYSVSREKKESFPLTVTSAQKNPTAFYLCASKGSRNSPLHFGNGTRLTVT.

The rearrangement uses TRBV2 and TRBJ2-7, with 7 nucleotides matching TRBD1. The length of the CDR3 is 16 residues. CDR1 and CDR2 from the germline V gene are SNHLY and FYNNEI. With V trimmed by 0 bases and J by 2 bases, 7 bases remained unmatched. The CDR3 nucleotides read TGTGCCAGCAGTGAAGCGCTGGGACAGCTGACCTACGAGCAGTACTTC. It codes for CASSEALGQLTYEQYF. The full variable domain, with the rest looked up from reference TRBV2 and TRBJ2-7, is EPEVTQTPSHQVTQMGQEVILRCVPISNHLYFYWYRQILGQKVEFLVSFYNNEISEKSEIFDDQFSVERPDGSNFTLKIRSTKLEDSAMYFCASSEALGQLTYEQYFGPGTRLTVT.

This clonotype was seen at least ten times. CDR3 in DNA: TGTGCCAGCTCCCCGTCTGCCACTGAAGCTTTCTTT. It is translated as CASSPSATEAFF. The J gene is TRBJ1-1, the V gene TRBV18; D not resolved. The germline CDR1 and CDR2 sequences are KGHSH and LQKENI. Trimming left V 6 bases short and J 4 bases short, with 9 bases between. This CDR3 has 12 residues. Drawing the rest from reference TRBV18 and TRBJ1-1, the complete variable domain is NAGVMQNPRHLVRRRGQEARLRCSPMKGHSHVYWYRQLPEEGLKFMVYLQKENIIDESGMPKERFSAEFPKEGPSILRIQQVVRGDSAAYFCASSPSATEAFFGQGTRLTVV.

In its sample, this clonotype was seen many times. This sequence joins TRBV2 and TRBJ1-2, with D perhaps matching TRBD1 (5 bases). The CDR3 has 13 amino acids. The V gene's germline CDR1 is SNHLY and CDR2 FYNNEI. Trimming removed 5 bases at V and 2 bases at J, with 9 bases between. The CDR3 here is CASSKTANYGYTF. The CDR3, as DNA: TGTGCCAGCAGTAAGACAGCCAACTATGGCTACACCTTC.